Each of the 2 T cell receptor beta chains below was sequenced from the same sample in a study of Ad26.COV2.S vaccination and SARS-CoV-2 variants. Profiled with immunoSEQ multiplex PCR; TCRdb holds only in-frame clones, not every one. The sample records more than 120,000 clones, 86% being singletons. This specimen was peripheral blood, taken after recovery from COVID-19. The source is a human donor who had recovered from COVID-19.

The chain has TRBV28 and TRBJ1-6, with D unresolved. Germline CDR1 reads MDHEN; CDR2 reads SYDVKM. Trimming took off 1 base at V and 7 bases at J, with 11 bases between the two ends. This CDR3 has 15 amino acids. This chain's CDR3 is CASSLSDEVNSPLHF. The CDR3 DNA sequence: TGTGCCAGCAGTTTATCCGACGAGGTCAATTCACCCCTCCACTTT.

The V call is TRBV4-3, the J call TRBJ1-6; D gene uncertain. The CDR3 runs to 17 residues. Germline V lookup: CDR1 LGHNA, CDR2 YSLEER. V was trimmed by 0 bases and J by 0 bases, leaving 9 bases between them. The CDR3 sequence: CASSQEGRNSYNSPLHF. In nucleotides, the CDR3 is TGCGCCAGCAGCCAAGAGGGAAGGAACTCCTATAATTCACCCCTCCACTTT.